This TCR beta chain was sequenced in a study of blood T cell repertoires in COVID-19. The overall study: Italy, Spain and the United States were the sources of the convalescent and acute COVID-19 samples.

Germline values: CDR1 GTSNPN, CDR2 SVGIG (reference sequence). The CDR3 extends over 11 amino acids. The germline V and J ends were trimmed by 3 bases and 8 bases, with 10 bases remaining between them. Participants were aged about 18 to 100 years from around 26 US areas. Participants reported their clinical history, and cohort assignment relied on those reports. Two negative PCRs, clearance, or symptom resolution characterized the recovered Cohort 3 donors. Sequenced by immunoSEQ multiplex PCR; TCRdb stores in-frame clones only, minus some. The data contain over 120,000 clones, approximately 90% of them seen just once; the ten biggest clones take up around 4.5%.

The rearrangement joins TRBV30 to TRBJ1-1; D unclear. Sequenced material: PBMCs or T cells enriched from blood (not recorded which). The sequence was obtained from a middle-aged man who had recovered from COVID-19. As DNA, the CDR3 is TGTGCCTGGAGAAGACTTTGGGAAGCTTTCTTT. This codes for CAWRRLWEAFF.